The present entry profiles one T cell receptor (beta chain) with its context. This sample was included in a study of blood T cell repertoires in COVID-19. The repertoire was sequenced with immunoSEQ multiplex PCR; TCRdb's copy has only in-frame clones and lacks some. The repertoire holds around 340,000 clones, with 80% to 90% as singletons. The CDR3 is made up of 17 amino acids. The germline V gene has CDR1 GTSNPN and CDR2 SVGIG (reference sequence). Between the trimmed V and J ends, which lost 0 bases and 1 base, there was a span of 16 bases. This TCR derives from a woman aged 60 to 75 with COVID-19, enrolled during active disease. The V call is TRBV30, the J call TRBJ1-3, with a possible D match to TRBD1 (5 bases). The specimen was peripheral blood. This CDR3 reads CAWSVGAGAFSGNTIYF. In DNA form, the CDR3 reads TGTGCCTGGAGTGTAGGGGCAGGTGCCTTTTCTGGAAACACCATATATTTT.